Listed here are 14 T cell receptor beta chains from one sample, sequenced in a study of T cells after yellow fever vaccination. Each CDR3 protein gets one entry after TCRdb re-called the 5' RACE reads with MiXCR. Of around 320,000 distinct CDR3 sequences detected, about 11% appear once; the ten largest clones hold 2.5% to 4%. The source was CD4+ T cells sorted from PBMCs, collected 45 days after the yellow fever booster vaccination. These receptors all come from a man aged 18 to 30 who received the YFV17D yellow fever vaccine.

This clonotype came up a few times. V is TRBV7-2 and J is TRBJ1-2; 7 bases match TRBD1. The trim removed 5 bases at V and 8 bases at J, leaving 2 bases unmatched. This CDR3 is 11 amino acids long. Per germline, CDR1 SGHTA and CDR2 FQGNSA. This CDR3 is CASSAGGGYTF. The CDR3 region has the DNA TGTGCCAGCAGCGCAGGGGGAGGCTACACCTTC.

This clonotype has just a few counts. The chain is built from TRBV5-1 and TRBJ2-2; D gene uncertain. V was shortened by 0 bases and J by 4 bases, with 10 bases between the two germline ends. The CDR3 length is 15 residues. Germline V gene lookup returns CDR1 SGHRS and CDR2 YFSETQ. The CDR3 sequence is CASSLVVFVTGELFF. CDR3 DNA sequence: TGCGCCAGCAGCTTGGTAGTATTTGTCACCGGGGAGCTGTTTTTT.

This rearrangement joins TRBV5-6 to TRBJ2-5, with TRBD2 identical over 7 bases. Germline CDR1 reads SGHDT; CDR2 reads YYEEEE. V lost 0 bases to trimming and J lost 4 bases; unmatched junction nucleotides: 3. There are 14 residues in the CDR3. In DNA form, the CDR3 reads TGTGCCAGCAGCTTGGCCACGGGAGGAGAGACCCAGTACTTC. It translates to CASSLATGGETQYF.

The V call is TRBV20-1, the J call TRBJ2-1; 9 positions match TRBD1. J gave up 6 bases and V 3 bases, and 3 bases lay outside the gene matches. CDR3 length: 13 residues. CDR1 is DFQATT and CDR2 is SNEGSKA in the germline V gene (reference sequence). CDR3 region: CSARGQGGNEQFF. As DNA, the CDR3 is TGCAGTGCTAGGGGACAGGGCGGCAATGAGCAGTTCTTC.

This chain joins TRBV5-1 and TRBJ1-1, with a possible D match to TRBD1 (5 bases). In germline, CDR1 is SGHRS, CDR2 YFSETQ. The CDR3 covers 14 residues. Trimming left V 1 base short and J 3 bases short, with 10 bases between. The CDR3 DNA reads as TGCGCCAGCAGCTTGATTTGGGGGGACACTGAAGCTTTCTTT. Protein product: CASSLIWGDTEAFF.

This chain links TRBV4-1 with TRBJ1-4; no firm D call. This CDR3 spans 16 amino acids. CDR1 is MGHRA, CDR2 YSYEKL, per germline. Trimming cost V 4 bases and J 4 bases, with 16 bases left between them. The CDR3 loop reads CASSRVGDGINEKLFF. The CDR3 DNA reads TGCGCCAGCAGCCGAGTAGGAGACGGGATTAATGAAAAACTGTTTTTT.

J is TRBJ2-3 and V is TRBV4-1; the match to TRBD2 covers 7 bases. The CDR3 is made up of 19 amino acids. The trim removed 1 base at V and 1 base at J, leaving 14 bases unmatched. Germline CDR1 MGHRA, CDR2 YSYEKL. The CDR3 region is CASSQVLLAHPGGTDTQYF. CDR3 DNA: TGCGCCAGCAGCCAAGTGTTACTAGCGCATCCTGGTGGCACAGATACGCAGTATTTT.

At least ten counts were recorded for this clonotype. The J gene is TRBJ1-5, the V gene TRBV12-3 or TRBV12-4; D gene ambiguous. The CDR3 sequence is 14 residues long. The V and J ends lost 5 bases and 2 bases respectively, with 10 bases between them. The CDR3 nucleotides read TGTGCCAGCAGTCCGACCGGCGGCAATCAGCCCCAGCATTTT. Translation: CASSPTGGNQPQHF.

This clonotype has ten or more counts. The chain recombines TRBV5-5 with TRBJ1-1, with D perhaps matching TRBD1 (6 bases). The CDR3 sequence is 14 residues long. CDR1 and CDR2 from the germline V gene are SGHKS and YYEKEE (reference sequence). V dropped 4 bases and J dropped 1 base, with 11 bases sitting between them. CDR3 nucleotide sequence: TGTGCCAGCAGCCTGGGACAAGCGAACACTGAAGCTTTCTTT. As protein: CASSLGQANTEAFF.

This clonotype has just a few counts. This chain joins TRBV30 and TRBJ1-4, with a tentative D call TRBD1 (5 bases). Germline V gives CDR1 GTSNPN, CDR2 SVGIG (reference sequence). The CDR3 is 12 residues long. V was pared by 0 bases and J by 13 bases, with 12 bases between. This CDR3 reads CAWSVRAQGLFF. As DNA, the CDR3 is TGTGCCTGGAGTGTAAGGGCTCAGGGACTGTTTTTT.

V and J are TRBV12-3 or TRBV12-4 and TRBJ2-3, with D maybe TRBD2 (5 bases). This CDR3 contains 16 residues. The V end was cut by 7 bases, the J end by 4 bases, with 21 bases between. This CDR3 is CASTRIGLAKADTQYF. As DNA, the CDR3 is TGTGCCAGCACTCGGATCGGGCTAGCAAAGGCAGATACGCAGTATTTT.

The gene calls are TRBV10-3 and TRBJ1-5; TRBD1 matches 7 bases. The CDR3 runs 14 residues. Germline assignment: CDR1 ENHRY and CDR2 SYGVKD. J was trimmed by 3 bases and V by 11 bases; bases with no gene match: 10. The CDR3 DNA reads as TGTGCCTCCACCCGGGACAGAGACAATCAGCCCCAGCATTTT. This codes for CASTRDRDNQPQHF.

This clonotype has only a few counts. CDR3 amino acids: CASSQDVGVWGNQPQHF. CDR3 nucleotides: TGTGCCAGCAGCCAAGATGTTGGAGTCTGGGGCAATCAGCCCCAGCATTTT. This chain links TRBV4-2 with TRBJ1-5, with no clear D. V lost 0 bases and J 2 bases, leaving 14 bases between the germline ends. CDR1 LGHNA and CDR2 YNFKEQ come from the germline V gene. The CDR3 consists of 17 residues.

The chain uses TRBV7-8 and TRBJ2-7; D gene unclear. Germline V gene sequence: CDR1 SGHVS, CDR2 FQNEAQ. The CDR3 totals 12 residues. With 4 bases removed from V and 2 bases from J, the gap between germline ends came to 6 bases. CDR3 nucleotides: TGTGCCAGCAGCTCCGATACCTACGAGCAGTACGTC. Translating it yields CASSSDTYEQYV.